In its sample, the clone carrying this TCR beta chain was seen a few times. Its specificity is not known. With a constant-region primer, TCR beta cDNA was made from around 520 ng of total RNA. The TCR beta library was amplified through three nested multiplex PCR rounds in a modified ARM-PCR procedure. Rounds one and two of PCR, each of about 10 cycles, were primed with TRBV1-TRBV30 forward primers and a C-beta reverse primer. TCRdb fed the multiplex PCR reads into MiXCR, producing one record per CDR3 protein. The data show around 330,000 distinct CDR3 sequences, roughly three fifths seen once. The V end was cut by 5 bases, the J end by 13 bases, with 12 bases between. The CDR3 extends over 11 amino acids. Out of unsorted whole blood came the blood RNA, and germline DNA was extracted as well. Chronic HBV infection, untreated so far, was present in the patients. This sample is part of a study of tumor-infiltrating lymphocytes in primary liver carcinoma. Overall study: Those enrolled were patients of both sexes, who were aged 30 to 69 years. General observations from the study: Relative to blood, tumors carried a significantly larger fraction of the repertoire in their top 250 clones (p = 0.039).

What was sequenced was peripheral blood. The V call is TRBV12-3 or TRBV12-4, the J call TRBJ2-1; D is undetermined. This TCR was recovered from a woman aged 25 to 39 with primary liver carcinoma and hepatitis B virus infection. The CDR3: CASSLNLVQFF. The CDR3, as DNA: TGTGCCAGCAGTCTTAACCTAGTTCAGTTCTTC.